This TCR beta chain was profiled in a study of CD4+ T cells in melanoma. General study findings and limits: A reported correlation linked neoantigen-specific CD4+ T cells to CD8+, macrophage and B cell function. Reportedly, melanoma neoantigen-specific CD4+ T cells showed varied differentiation states.

Of note for this clone: The target antigen is unknown.

The protocol was immunoSEQ multiplex PCR, while the TCRdb copy is restricted to in-frame clones and leaves out a portion. The table shows about 11,000 clones, with approximately 66% occurring only once. The V and J ends lost 1 base and 3 bases respectively, with 10 bases between them. Germline CDR1 is SGHNT and CDR2 is YYREEE (reference sequence). The CDR3 is made up of 14 amino acids. The receptor's source is a human donor with melanoma. Sequences were obtained from cells from a culture (not recorded whether cultured in vitro). The chain joins TRBV5-4 to TRBJ1-1; D is undetermined. This CDR3 is CASSLLRGDTEAFF. DNA of the CDR3: TGTGCCAGCAGCTTGCTTCGGGGTGACACTGAAGCTTTCTTT.